Listed here are 30 T cell receptor beta chains from one sample, sequenced in a study of shared clonotypes between healthy human individuals. Using immunoSEQ multiplex PCR, the repertoire was profiled, and TCRdb retains in-frame clones only, with some absent. In the table there are 2 million to 2.5 million clones, around 95% of which are singletons. The sequencing sample was made of naive CD4+ T cells sorted from blood. The subset: CD45RA+ positively selected. These TCRs come from a man in his late teens or twenties in good health.

This clone was seen a handful of times. V and J are TRBV28 and TRBJ2-5, with TRBD1 matching 7 bases. The CDR3 has 14 residues. Trimming at V came to 6 bases and at J to 2 bases, leaving 6 bases not matched to a gene. Germline V CDR1 and CDR2: MDHEN, SYDVKM. The CDR3 loop is CASSPGQAQETQYF. The CDR3 nucleotides are TGTGCCAGCAGCCCAGGACAGGCTCAAGAGACCCAGTACTTC.

The J gene is TRBJ1-6, the V gene TRBV6-4, with 10 nucleotides matching TRBD1. The germline gives CDR1 MRHNA, CDR2 SNTAGT. Unmatched junction bases numbered 6, after V lost 8 bases and J lost 8 bases. The CDR3 sequence is 14 residues long. CDR3 bases: TGTGCCAGCCCTAGACAGGGGGCCTATTCACCCCTCCACTTT. Translating it yields CASPRQGAYSPLHF.

The rearrangement joins TRBV7-2 to TRBJ1-2, with 8 nucleotides matching TRBD1. The CDR3 runs to 15 residues. V lost 6 bases, J lost 1 base, and 7 bases stayed unmatched. Germline V CDR1 and CDR2: SGHTA, FQGNSA. This CDR3 is CASRPTGGINYGYTF. The CDR3 region has the DNA TGTGCCAGCAGACCTACAGGGGGAATTAACTATGGCTACACCTTC.

The rearrangement joins TRBV5-1 to TRBJ1-3, with D uncertain. The CDR3 runs 15 residues. The V gene lost 0 bases and the J gene lost 2 bases, with 9 bases spanning the gap. The V gene's germline CDR1 is SGHRS and CDR2 YFSETQ. CDR3 residues: CASSLDGEPGNTIYF. In DNA form, the CDR3 reads TGCGCCAGCAGCTTGGATGGTGAACCTGGAAACACCATATATTTT. Drawing the rest from reference TRBV5-1 and TRBJ1-3, the complete variable domain is KAGVTQTPRYLIKTRGQQVTLSCSPISGHRSVSWYQQTPGQGLQFLFEYFSETQRNKGNFPGRFSGRQFSNSRSEMNVSTLELGDSALYLCASSLDGEPGNTIYFGEGSWLTVV.

The chain has TRBV20-1 and TRBJ2-1; weak D call: TRBD1 (6 bases). Germline values: CDR1 DFQATT, CDR2 SNEGSKA (reference sequence). This CDR3 comprises 11 residues. Between the trimmed V and J ends, which lost 3 bases and 10 bases, there was a span of 10 bases. The CDR3 nucleotides are TGCAGTGCTAGCGAAGGGGGAGAGCAGTTCTTC. It is translated as CSASEGGEQFF.

V and J are TRBV10-3 and TRBJ2-2; TRBD2 matches 9 bases. CDR3 length: 16 residues. CDR1 is ENHRY and CDR2 is SYGVKD in the germline V gene. The trim removed 3 bases at V and 6 bases at J, leaving 8 bases unmatched. CDR3 DNA sequence: TGTGCCATCAGTGATGCGGGAGGGCCTGTCTCCGGGGAGCTGTTTTTT. This sequence encodes CAISDAGGPVSGELFF.

This chain links TRBV7-9 with TRBJ2-3; 7 bases fit TRBD2. The germline V gene encodes CDR1 SEHNR and CDR2 FQNEAQ (reference sequence). This CDR3 contains 16 residues. Germline trimming cut 5 bases from V and 4 bases from J; bases unmatched to any gene: 12. CDR3 protein: CASSRAGSGFPDTQYF. The CDR3 nucleotides read TGTGCCAGCAGCAGGGCAGGTAGCGGGTTCCCAGATACGCAGTATTTT.

The V gene is TRBV4-3, the J gene TRBJ2-5; no clear D gene. Germline V gives CDR1 LGHNA, CDR2 YSLEER. The CDR3 consists of 15 residues. V lost 0 bases and J 0 bases, leaving 8 bases between the germline ends. In DNA, the CDR3 is TGCGCCAGCAGCCAAGAAGGAAGTTACCAAGAGACCCAGTACTTC. Translation gives CASSQEGSYQETQYF.

The chain couples TRBV7-2 to TRBJ2-7; the match to TRBD2 covers 8 bases. Germline lookup yields CDR1 SGHTA and CDR2 FQGNSA. The CDR3 totals 19 residues. J gave up 6 bases and V 1 base, and 20 bases lay outside the gene matches. The CDR3 bases are TGTGCCAGCAGCTTAGGGCGCCGGAGCGAGCGGGGGAGGAAGGGCGAGCAGTACTTC. Translated: CASSLGRRSERGRKGEQYF.

In its sample, this clone was seen a few times. This chain links TRBV11-3 with TRBJ2-7; 8 nucleotides match TRBD1. The CDR3 spans 16 residues. The ends lost 5 bases at V and 0 bases at J; junction bases unmatched: 9. CDR1 and CDR2 (germline): SGHNT, YENEEA. The CDR3: CASSPQGQESSYEQYF. CDR3 DNA sequence: TGTGCCAGCAGCCCCCAGGGACAGGAGTCCTCCTACGAGCAGTACTTC.

The V gene is TRBV28, the J gene TRBJ1-6, with 8 bases matching TRBD1. There are 14 residues in the CDR3. V lost 2 bases and J lost 8; bases outside the gene matches: 2. Per the germline V gene, CDR1 is MDHEN and CDR2 is SYDVKM. The CDR3 here is CASSLVQGDSPLHF. CDR3 bases: TGTGCCAGCAGTTTAGTACAGGGGGATTCACCCCTCCACTTT.

V gene TRBV4-3 combines with J gene TRBJ2-1; 7 bases agree with TRBD2. J was trimmed by 4 bases and V by 0 bases; bases with no gene match: 6. This CDR3 has 16 amino acids. Germline assignment: CDR1 LGHNA and CDR2 YSLEER. CDR3 nucleotide sequence: TGCGCCAGCAGCCAAGAAGGGCTAGCGGAGTACAATGAGCAGTTCTTC. The encoded protein is CASSQEGLAEYNEQFF.

The chain couples TRBV4-3 to TRBJ2-4; D remains unclear. Germline V gives CDR1 LGHNA, CDR2 YSLEER. With 0 bases removed from V and 5 bases from J, the gap between germline ends came to 8 bases. The CDR3 covers 14 residues. CDR3 DNA: TGCGCCAGCAGCCAAGAGAGCAAAGAAAACATTCAGTACTTC. As protein: CASSQESKENIQYF.

This rearrangement joins TRBV10-3 to TRBJ2-3, with D maybe TRBD1 (6 bases). The V gene's germline CDR1 is ENHRY and CDR2 SYGVKD. Trimming pared 10 bases from V and 0 bases from J, leaving 23 bases between. This CDR3 spans 17 amino acids. The CDR3 reads CATRGTDFYSSTDTQYF. The CDR3 DNA reads as TGTGCCACCAGGGGAACCGACTTCTACTCTAGCACAGATACGCAGTATTTT.

This clone was counted a single time. The chain combines TRBV6-6 with TRBJ2-7, with D tentatively TRBD1 (6 bases). The CDR3 extends over 16 amino acids. In germline, CDR1 is MNHNY, CDR2 SVGAGI (reference sequence). The germline V and J ends were trimmed by 0 bases and 4 bases, with 16 bases remaining between them. Here the CDR3 DNA reads TGTGCCAGCAGTTACTCGATGGTCAGGGGTAGGTACGAGCAGTACTTC. Protein product: CASSYSMVRGRYEQYF.

The chain is built from TRBV5-4 and TRBJ1-1, with 7 bases that match TRBD1. V dropped 9 bases and J dropped 1; count of bases not matched to a gene: 9. Germline CDR1 reads SGHNT; CDR2 reads YYREEE (reference sequence). CDR3 size: 14 residues. CDR3 residues: CAIQTTGTNTEAFF. The CDR3 region has the DNA TGTGCCATCCAAACGACAGGGACGAACACTGAAGCTTTCTTT. The entire variable domain, with the rest obtained from reference TRBV5-4 and TRBJ1-1, is as follows: ETGVTQSPTHLIKTRGQQVTLRCSSQSGHNTVSWYQQALGQGPQFIFQYYREEENGRGNFPPRFSGLQFPNYSSELNVNALELDDSALYLCAIQTTGTNTEAFFGQGTRLTVV.

This chain connects TRBV9 to TRBJ2-7; D is unresolved. CDR3 length: 13 residues. The V end was cut by 3 bases, the J end by 3 bases, with 10 bases between. CDR1 is SGDLS, CDR2 YYNGEE, per germline. The CDR3 sequence: CASSDEWGYEQYF. The CDR3 region has the DNA TGTGCCAGCAGCGACGAGTGGGGCTACGAGCAGTACTTC.

The genes are TRBV5-4 and TRBJ1-1; a possible D gene is TRBD1 (5 bases). CDR3 length: 12 amino acids. V lost 4 bases, J lost 7 bases, and 11 bases lay in between. Germline lookup yields CDR1 SGHNT and CDR2 YYREEE (reference sequence). CDR3: CASSPPGGEAFF. The CDR3, as DNA: TGTGCCAGCAGCCCCCCGGGGGGTGAAGCTTTCTTT.

The J gene is TRBJ2-4, the V gene TRBV5-8; D not resolved. CDR3 length: 13 residues. Germline CDR1 SGHTS, CDR2 YDEGEE. The V end lost 0 bases, the J end lost 7 bases, and 8 bases lay between the germline ends. The CDR3 bases are TGTGCCAGCAGCTTGGGCCAGATTAACATTCAGTACTTC. It yields the protein CASSLGQINIQYF.

The genes are TRBV6-5 and TRBJ2-5; 8 bases match TRBD2. The V gene end was trimmed by 7 bases and the J gene end by 5 bases; junction bases not matched to a gene: 6. Germline V gene data show CDR1 as MNHEY and CDR2 as SVGAGI. The CDR3 is 13 residues long. CDR3 amino acids: CASIPAGGETQYF. CDR3 in DNA: TGTGCCAGCATTCCCGCGGGGGGCGAGACCCAGTACTTC.

V is TRBV19 and J is TRBJ2-5; 7 bases line up with TRBD2. Unmatched junction bases numbered 3, after V lost 4 bases and J lost 4 bases. Germline V CDR1 and CDR2: LNHDA, SQIVND (reference sequence). The CDR3 covers 13 residues. The CDR3 spells CASSNVAGETQYF. The CDR3 DNA reads TGTGCCAGTAGTAACGTAGCGGGAGAGACCCAGTACTTC. The whole variable domain, filled in from reference TRBV19 and TRBJ2-5, reads DGGITQSPKYLFRKEGQNVTLSCEQNLNHDAMYWYRQDPGQGLRLIYYSQIVNDFQKGDIAEGYSVSREKKESFPLTVTSAQKNPTAFYLCASSNVAGETQYFGPGTRLLVL.

V gene TRBV6-1 combines with J gene TRBJ2-7; TRBD2 matches 9 bases. The V segment lost 3 bases and the J segment 4 bases; nucleotides outside the gene matches: 4. Germline V gives CDR1 MNHNS, CDR2 SASEGT. The CDR3 sequence is 14 residues long. The CDR3 DNA reads as TGTGCCAGCAGTGAGGGGACTAGCAGGTACGAGCAGTACTTC. It translates to CASSEGTSRYEQYF.

The genes are TRBV10-2 and TRBJ1-4; 7 bases line up with TRBD1. The CDR3 has 13 amino acids. V gave up 5 bases and J gave up 7 bases; unmatched junction bases: 4. Germline V gene sequence: CDR1 WSHSY, CDR2 SAAADI. CDR3 sequence: CASSSGGAEKLFF. DNA for the CDR3: TGCGCCAGCAGTTCAGGGGGGGCTGAAAAACTGTTTTTT.

As to this clone: The sample contains more than one DNA sequence encoding this CDR3. The rearrangement joins TRBV2 to TRBJ2-3, with 13 nucleotides matching TRBD2. Trimming removed 7 bases from V and 4 bases from J; junction bases left unmatched: 8. In germline, CDR1 is SNHLY, CDR2 FYNNEI. The CDR3 runs 16 residues. The CDR3 region has the DNA TGTGCCAGCAAAAGGACTAGCGGGAGTTCAGCAGATACGCAGTATTTT. It yields the protein CASKRTSGSSADTQYF. Complete variable domain (other parts from reference TRBV2 and TRBJ2-3): EPEVTQTPSHQVTQMGQEVILRCVPISNHLYFYWYRQILGQKVEFLVSFYNNEISEKSEIFDDQFSVERPDGSNFTLKIRSTKLEDSAMYFCASKRTSGSSADTQYFGPGTRLTVL.

The chain recombines TRBV5-6 with TRBJ2-6, with 7 positions matching TRBD1. With V trimmed by 5 bases and J by 1 base, 3 bases remained unmatched. This CDR3 is 15 amino acids long. Germline CDR1 reads SGHDT; CDR2 reads YYEEEE. This CDR3 is CASSVRGSGANVLTF. In DNA, the CDR3 is TGTGCCAGCAGTGTCAGGGGGTCTGGGGCCAACGTCCTGACTTTC.

The rearrangement joins TRBV28 to TRBJ2-7; D is ambiguous. Germline V gives CDR1 MDHEN, CDR2 SYDVKM. The CDR3 is made up of 15 amino acids. V lost 3 bases, J lost 0 bases, and 12 bases lay in between. CDR3 DNA sequence: TGTGCCAGCAGTTTGACATCCAAGAGCTCCTACGAGCAGTACTTC. Translation gives CASSLTSKSSYEQYF.

This chain joins TRBV28 and TRBJ2-2; D unresolved. Looked up from germline, CDR1 is MDHEN and CDR2 is SYDVKM. V was pared by 2 bases and J by 0 bases, with 13 bases between. The CDR3 runs 17 residues. The CDR3 region is CASSLLVGTANTGELFF. In DNA form, the CDR3 reads TGTGCCAGCAGTTTACTTGTCGGCACCGCGAACACCGGGGAGCTGTTTTTT.

V is TRBV10-3 and J is TRBJ1-5; no clear D gene. There are 14 residues in the CDR3. Germline values: CDR1 ENHRY, CDR2 SYGVKD. V was pared by 2 bases and J by 0 bases, with 5 bases between. CDR3: CAISEAGSNQPQHF. CDR3 in DNA: TGTGCCATCAGTGAGGCGGGTAGCAATCAGCCCCAGCATTTT.

The V call is TRBV7-9, the J call TRBJ2-5, with 14 bases aligning to TRBD2. The end of the DNA fits TRBJ2-7 better, so the J call may be wrong. This CDR3 has 16 amino acids. The germline gives CDR1 SEHNR, CDR2 FQNEAQ (reference sequence). The CDR3 nucleotides read TGTGCCAGCAGTTCCCGGACTAGCGGGAGGCCGGACGAGCAGTACTTC. Protein sequence: CASSSRTSGRPDEQYF.

The chain links TRBV29-1 to TRBJ2-7; 7 positions match TRBD1. The trim removed 3 bases at V and 9 bases at J, leaving 8 bases unmatched. CDR1 is SQVTM and CDR2 is ANQGSEA in the germline V gene. The CDR3 spans 12 residues. In DNA, the CDR3 is TGCAGCGTTGATTCCACTTCAGGGGGGCAGTACTTC. Translation gives CSVDSTSGGQYF.